These 16 T cell receptor beta chains share one sample of origin, sequenced in a study of OX40 agonist ivuxolimab in advanced cancers. Clones were sequenced by immunoSEQ multiplex PCR, and TCRdb holds only the in-frame ones, with some missing. This table has about 55,000 clones, 75% to 90% appearing once. This specimen was CD4+ or CD8+ T cells sorted from blood, taken in a trial of the OX40 agonist ivuxolimab. The receptors originated from an adult with an advanced solid tumor such as melanoma, head and neck, liver or kidney cancer.

The chain is built from TRBV7-3 and TRBJ2-5; TRBD1 might be the D (5 bases). Germline V lookup: CDR1 SGHTA, CDR2 FQGTGA. The CDR3 covers 12 residues. Trimming shortened V by 5 bases and J by 4 bases, and 8 bases separated the two germline ends. CDR3 in amino acids: CASSHDRETQYF. DNA for the CDR3: TGTGCCAGCAGCCACGACAGAGAGACCCAGTACTTC.

The gene calls are TRBV4-3 and TRBJ1-2; D remains ambiguous. CDR3 length: 13 amino acids. Germline lookup yields CDR1 LGHNA and CDR2 YSLEER. The germline V and J ends were trimmed by 4 bases and 4 bases, with 10 bases remaining between them. The CDR3 sequence is CASSPGVSYGYTF. DNA of the CDR3: TGCGCCAGCAGCCCCGGGGTGAGCTATGGCTACACCTTC.

V usage is TRBV10-3 and J usage is TRBJ1-3, with 7 bases matching TRBD1. The CDR3 consists of 15 residues. V lost 6 bases and J lost 6; bases outside the gene matches: 11. Per germline, CDR1 ENHRY and CDR2 SYGVKD. This CDR3 is CAIRASDRVVNTIYF. Here the CDR3 DNA reads TGTGCCATCAGAGCTTCCGACAGGGTAGTAAACACCATATATTTT.

V is TRBV27 and J is TRBJ1-1; D is ambiguous. Trimming removed 4 bases from V and 8 bases from J, with 17 bases in between. In germline, CDR1 is MNHEY, CDR2 SMNVEV (reference sequence). The CDR3 loop spans 14 amino acids. The CDR3 reads CASSWATTLAEAFF. The CDR3 coding sequence is TGTGCCAGCAGTTGGGCCACGACTTTAGCGGAAGCTTTCTTT.

The chain couples TRBV28 to TRBJ1-4; tentatively, D is TRBD1 (5 bases). Germline V gives CDR1 MDHEN, CDR2 SYDVKM. Trimming took off 5 bases at V and 4 bases at J, with 17 bases between the two ends. CDR3 length equals 16 residues. This CDR3 reads CASSPAGVGLNEKLFF. In DNA, the CDR3 is TGTGCCAGCAGTCCCGCGGGGGTCGGACTTAATGAAAAACTGTTTTTT.

The J gene is TRBJ2-7, the V gene TRBV27; TRBD1 matches 8 bases. This CDR3 contains 17 residues. The trim removed 2 bases at V and 1 base at J, leaving 10 bases unmatched. Germline assignment: CDR1 MNHEY and CDR2 SMNVEV (reference sequence). The CDR3 region is CASSLNHRDRLSYEQYF. CDR3 sequence (DNA): TGTGCCAGCAGTTTAAACCACCGGGACAGGTTATCCTACGAGCAGTACTTC.

This clone was recorded a few times. The chain couples TRBV27 to TRBJ1-1, with TRBD1 identical over 8 bases. The CDR3 is 14 amino acids. Germline V gene data show CDR1 as MNHEY and CDR2 as SMNVEV (reference sequence). After removal of 5 bases from V and 3 bases from J, the junction contained 5 bases not matched to a gene. CDR3 in amino acids: CASSLRTGHTEAFF. The CDR3 DNA reads as TGTGCCAGCAGTCTCCGGACAGGGCACACTGAAGCTTTCTTT.

The chain combines TRBV9 with TRBJ2-5; the D call may be TRBD1 or TRBD2 (5 bases each). The V end lost 3 bases, the J end lost 1 base, and 13 bases lay between the germline ends. This CDR3 is built from 15 residues. CDR1 is SGDLS, CDR2 YYNGEE, per germline. CDR3 bases: TGTGCCAGCAGCGAGGGACGGCTTCCCCAAGAGACCCAGTACTTC. Translated, it gives CASSEGRLPQETQYF.

This CDR3 is CASSDSADTEAFF. CDR3 nucleotides: TGTGCCAGCAGTGACTCCGCGGACACTGAAGCTTTCTTT. This chain links TRBV6-4 with TRBJ1-1; D is ambiguous. Germline V gene lookup returns CDR1 MRHNA and CDR2 SNTAGT. V gave up 0 bases and J gave up 3 bases, with 5 bases separating them. This CDR3 has 13 amino acids.

The CDR3 region has the DNA TGTGCCAGTAGCCCGGCCCCTGCGTTCACTGAAGCTTTCTTT. Translation gives CASSPAPAFTEAFF. This chain joins TRBV19 and TRBJ1-1, with D hard to call. This CDR3 comprises 14 residues. Per germline, CDR1 LNHDA and CDR2 SQIVND (reference sequence). Trimming pared 6 bases from V and 4 bases from J, leaving 15 bases between.

The V call is TRBV21-1, the J call TRBJ1-5; no check of the table's D call, TRBD1, against the DNA was made. TRBV21-1 is tagged as a pseudogene. This CDR3 comprises 18 residues. The CDR3 sequence: CASSKDPKWALNNQPQHF. DNA of the CDR3: TGTGCCAGCAGCAAAGACCCAAAGTGGGCACTGAACAATCAGCCCCAGCATTTT.

V and J are TRBV6-5 and TRBJ2-1; weak D call: TRBD2 (6 bases). Trimming shortened V by 2 bases and J by 6 bases, and 14 bases separated the two germline ends. The germline V gene encodes CDR1 MNHEY and CDR2 SVGAGI. The CDR3 has 15 residues. The CDR3 loop reads CASSYVGQGGNEQFF. Here the CDR3 DNA reads TGTGCCAGCAGTTACGTGGGGCAGGGAGGCAATGAGCAGTTCTTC.

The J gene is TRBJ2-3, the V gene TRBV5-5; D is uncertain. The CDR3 loop spans 13 amino acids. The ends were cut back, 1 base at V and 2 bases at J, with 5 bases in the middle. CDR1 SGHKS and CDR2 YYEKEE come from the germline V gene (reference sequence). In DNA, the CDR3 is TGTGCCAGCAGCTTGATATCCACAGATACGCAGTATTTT. It translates to CASSLISTDTQYF.

On this clone itself: The conserved phenylalanine or tryptophan normally closing the CDR3 is absent here, so this likely arose from a read error. The DNA for the CDR3 is TGTGCCAGCAGTTATCTCACAGGCCCGGGGGCACCCCTCCACCTT. Residues: CASSYLTGPGAPLHL. The gene calls are TRBV28 and TRBJ1-6, with D possibly TRBD1 on 5 matching bases. In germline, CDR1 is MDHEN, CDR2 SYDVKM. This CDR3 comprises 15 residues. Trimming stripped 4 bases from V and 11 bases from J, with 18 bases between.

This chain connects TRBV12-5 to TRBJ1-2, with D possibly TRBD1 on 5 matching bases. The V end lost 6 bases, the J end lost 6 bases, and 17 bases lay between the germline ends. The CDR3 covers 14 residues. CDR1 and CDR2 from the germline V gene are LGHNT and FRNRAP. The CDR3 DNA follows: TGTGCTAGTGGCCGGGACCGCCTACGGGATGGCTACACCTTC. This sequence encodes CASGRDRLRDGYTF.

V is TRBV11-2 and J is TRBJ2-2; 7 nucleotides agree with TRBD2. After removal of 4 bases from V and 7 bases from J, the junction contained 6 bases not matched to a gene. The CDR3 runs 14 residues. Germline loops: CDR1 SGHAT, CDR2 FQNNGV. The CDR3, as DNA: TGTGCCAGCAGCTCGCTGTGGGGGGGCGGGGAGCTGTTTTTT. Translation: CASSSLWGGGELFF.